This T cell receptor (beta chain) was recovered during a study of vaccination effects on CD4 cells after COVID-19. Study-wide results and caveats: In the late period after vaccination, infection- and vaccine-induced clones contracted markedly.

This CDR3 is built from 15 residues. The V gene's germline CDR1 is SEHNR and CDR2 FQNEAQ (reference sequence). V shed 5 bases and J 5 bases; nucleotides not matched to a gene: 11. Following 10 days of culture, CD4+ T cells were isolated. Nucleocapsid antibody tests were negative, and the vaccine recipients had no prior SARS-CoV-2 infection. At days 3 and 7, half of the medium was exchanged for IL-2 medium. A word on this clone: Antigen specificity is unknown.

Sequencing was performed with immunoSEQ multiplex PCR; in TCRdb, only in-frame clones are kept and a portion is missing. The table includes 30,000 to 40,000 clones, roughly 82% detected once. The receptor was derived from a human donor who received a COVID-19 vaccine. The chain has TRBV7-9 and TRBJ1-2; the match to TRBD1 covers 7 bases. Sequenced here: CD4+ T cells from PBMCs cultured without peptide, sampled before COVID-19 vaccination. CDR3: CASSPRQGRVYGYTF. CDR3 nucleotides: TGTGCCAGCAGCCCGCGACAGGGCAGAGTTTATGGCTACACCTTC.